This T cell receptor beta chain was recovered during a study of T cells in Graves' hyperthyroidism and ophthalmopathy. Study context: Staff took peripheral blood when the initial diagnosis was made, before any treatment began. Study observations and caveats: The blood repertoire included most of the expanded thyroid clonotypes above 0.001.

Clinicians diagnosed patients from clinical symptoms, serum thyroxine and TRAb, thyroid ultrasound and orbital computed tomography. Fresh 10 ml peripheral blood yielded PBMCs. RNA transcripts gave rise to amplified TCR beta CDR3 regions. The HTBI primer set drove a first-round RT-PCR of the TCR CDR3. From the multiplex PCR reads, TCRdb called clonotypes with MiXCR, one entry per CDR3 protein. The table lists 300,000 to 400,000 distinct CDR3 sequences, 15% to 20% of them singletons. This clonotype was observed at least ten times. Its matching antigen is unknown. Per the germline V gene, CDR1 is SGHRS and CDR2 is YFSETQ. Trimming left V 0 bases short and J 4 bases short, with 4 bases between. CDR3 length: 13 residues.

The gene calls are TRBV5-1 and TRBJ1-4; D gene unclear. The specimen sequenced was blood. This TCR came from a man aged 18 to 29 with Graves' ophthalmopathy. DNA of the CDR3: TGCGCCAGCAGCTTGGTGAATAATGAAAAACTGTTTTTT. This gives the protein CASSLVNNEKLFF.